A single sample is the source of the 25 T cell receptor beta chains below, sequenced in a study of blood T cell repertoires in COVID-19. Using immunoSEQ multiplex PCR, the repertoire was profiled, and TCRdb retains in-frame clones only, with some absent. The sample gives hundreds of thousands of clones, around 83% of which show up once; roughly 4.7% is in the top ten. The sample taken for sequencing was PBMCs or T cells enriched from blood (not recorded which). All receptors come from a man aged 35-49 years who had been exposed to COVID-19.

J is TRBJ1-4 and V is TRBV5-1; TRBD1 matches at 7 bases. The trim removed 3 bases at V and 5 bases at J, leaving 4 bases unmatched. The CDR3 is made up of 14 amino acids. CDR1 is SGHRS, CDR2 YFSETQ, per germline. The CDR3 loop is CASSSGQENEKLFF. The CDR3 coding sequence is TGCGCCAGCAGCTCTGGACAGGAGAATGAAAAACTGTTTTTT.

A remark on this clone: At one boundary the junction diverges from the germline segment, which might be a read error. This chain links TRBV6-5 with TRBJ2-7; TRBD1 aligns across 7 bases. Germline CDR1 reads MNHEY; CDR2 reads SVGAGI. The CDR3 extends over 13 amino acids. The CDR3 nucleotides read TGTGCCAGCACTTACGGGACAGACTACGAGCAGTACTTC. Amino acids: CASTYGTDYEQYF.

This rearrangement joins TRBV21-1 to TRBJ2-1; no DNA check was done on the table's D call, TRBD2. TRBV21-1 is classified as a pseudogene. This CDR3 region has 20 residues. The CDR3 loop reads CASSRKGVLAGGPLNNEQFF. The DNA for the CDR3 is TGTGCCAGCAGCCGTAAAGGGGTCCTAGCGGGAGGGCCGCTTAACAATGAGCAGTTCTTC.

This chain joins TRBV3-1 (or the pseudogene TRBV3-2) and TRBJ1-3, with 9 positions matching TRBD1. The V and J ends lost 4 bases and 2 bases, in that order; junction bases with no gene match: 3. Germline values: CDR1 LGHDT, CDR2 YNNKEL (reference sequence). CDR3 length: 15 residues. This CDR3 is CASSPRQGAGNTIYF. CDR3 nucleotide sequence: TGTGCCAGCAGCCCCCGACAGGGGGCTGGAAACACCATATATTTT.

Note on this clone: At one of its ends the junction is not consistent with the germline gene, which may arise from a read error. CDR3 sequence (DNA): TGTGCCAGCAGAATAATAGCGGGATCCCTTGCGGTCTTC. It specifies CASRIIAGSLAVF. The chain joins TRBV12-3 or TRBV12-4 to TRBJ2-1; the match to TRBD2 covers 8 bases. The CDR3 sequence is 13 residues long.

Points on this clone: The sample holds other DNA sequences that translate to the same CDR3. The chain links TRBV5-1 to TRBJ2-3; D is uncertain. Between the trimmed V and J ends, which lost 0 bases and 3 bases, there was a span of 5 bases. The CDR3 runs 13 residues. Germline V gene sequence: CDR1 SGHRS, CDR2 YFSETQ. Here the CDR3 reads CASSLVRTDTQYF. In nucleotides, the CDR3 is TGCGCCAGCAGCTTGGTACGGACAGATACGCAGTATTTT.

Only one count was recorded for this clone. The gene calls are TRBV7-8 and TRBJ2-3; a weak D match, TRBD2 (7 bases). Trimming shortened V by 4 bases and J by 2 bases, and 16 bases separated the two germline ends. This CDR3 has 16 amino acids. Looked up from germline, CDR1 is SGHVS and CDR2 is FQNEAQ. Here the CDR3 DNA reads TGTGCCAGCAGCTCTCGGGGGGCCTCTGCCACAGATACGCAGTATTTT. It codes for CASSSRGASATDTQYF.

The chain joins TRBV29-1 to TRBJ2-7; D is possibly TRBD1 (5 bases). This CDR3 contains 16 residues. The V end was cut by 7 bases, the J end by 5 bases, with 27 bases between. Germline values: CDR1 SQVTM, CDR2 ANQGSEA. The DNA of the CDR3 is TGCAGCGGCACCAACGTACAGGCGGCCTCGGTCGACGAGCAGTACTTC. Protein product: CSGTNVQAASVDEQYF.

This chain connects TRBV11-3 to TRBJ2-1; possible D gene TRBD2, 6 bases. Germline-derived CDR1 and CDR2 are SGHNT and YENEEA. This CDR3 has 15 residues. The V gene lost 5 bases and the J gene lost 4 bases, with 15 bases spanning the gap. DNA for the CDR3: TGTGCCAGCAGCCCCGGTCGCGGGAAGTACAATGAGCAGTTCTTC. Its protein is CASSPGRGKYNEQFF.

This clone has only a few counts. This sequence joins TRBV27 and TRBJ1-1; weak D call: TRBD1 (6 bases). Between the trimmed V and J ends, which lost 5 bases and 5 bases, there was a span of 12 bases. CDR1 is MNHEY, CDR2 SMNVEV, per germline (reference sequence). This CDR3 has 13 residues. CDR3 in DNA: TGTGCCAGCAGTGTCAGGGGCGGGACTGAAGCTTTCTTT. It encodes CASSVRGGTEAFF.

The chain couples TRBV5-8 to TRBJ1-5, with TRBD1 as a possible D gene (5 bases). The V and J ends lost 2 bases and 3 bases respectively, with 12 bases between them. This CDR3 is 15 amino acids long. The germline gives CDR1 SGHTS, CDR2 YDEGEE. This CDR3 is CASSFWGDFNQPQHF. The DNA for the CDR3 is TGTGCCAGCAGCTTCTGGGGGGATTTCAATCAGCCCCAGCATTTT.

As DNA, the CDR3 is TGTGCCAGCAGTGAAGGCGGGAAGGCCCGAAACATTCAGTACTTC. Protein: CASSEGGKARNIQYF. The chain carries TRBV25-1 and TRBJ2-4, with a weak D call TRBD2 (6 bases). CDR3 size: 15 residues. CDR1 MGHDK and CDR2 SYGVNS come from the germline V gene. The ends were cut back, 2 bases at V and 6 bases at J, with 14 bases in the middle.

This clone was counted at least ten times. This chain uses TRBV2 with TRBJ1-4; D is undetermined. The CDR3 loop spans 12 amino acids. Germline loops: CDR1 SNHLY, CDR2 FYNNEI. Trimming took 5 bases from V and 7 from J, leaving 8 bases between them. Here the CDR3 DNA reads TGTGCCAGCAGTACTGGGAGTGAAAAACTGTTTTTT. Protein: CASSTGSEKLFF.

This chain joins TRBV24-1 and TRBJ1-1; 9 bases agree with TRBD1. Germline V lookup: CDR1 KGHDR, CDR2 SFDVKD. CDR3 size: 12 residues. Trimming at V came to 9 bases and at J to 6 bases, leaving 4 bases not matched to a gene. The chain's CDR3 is CATSDRGSEAFF. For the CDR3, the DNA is TGTGCCACCTCGGACAGGGGCTCTGAAGCTTTCTTT.

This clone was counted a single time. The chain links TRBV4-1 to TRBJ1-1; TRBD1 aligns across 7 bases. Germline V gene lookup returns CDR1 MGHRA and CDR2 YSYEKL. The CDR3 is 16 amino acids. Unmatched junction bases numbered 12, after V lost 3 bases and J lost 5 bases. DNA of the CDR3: TGCGCCAGCAGCCAGGGCGCAGGGGGTAAGGGGACTGAAGCTTTCTTT. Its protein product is CASSQGAGGKGTEAFF.

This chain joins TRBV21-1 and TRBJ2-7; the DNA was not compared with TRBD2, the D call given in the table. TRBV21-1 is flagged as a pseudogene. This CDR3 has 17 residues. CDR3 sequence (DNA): TGTGCCAGCAGCAAAGGACCCCCCGAGCGGGTTCCCTACGAGCAGTACTTC. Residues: CASSKGPPERVPYEQYF.

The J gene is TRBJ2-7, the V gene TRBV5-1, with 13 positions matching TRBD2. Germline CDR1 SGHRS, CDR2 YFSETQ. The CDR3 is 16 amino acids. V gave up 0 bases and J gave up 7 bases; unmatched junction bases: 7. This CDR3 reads CASSLGTSGSYGEQYF. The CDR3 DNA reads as TGCGCCAGCAGCTTGGGGACTAGCGGGAGTTATGGGGAGCAGTACTTC.

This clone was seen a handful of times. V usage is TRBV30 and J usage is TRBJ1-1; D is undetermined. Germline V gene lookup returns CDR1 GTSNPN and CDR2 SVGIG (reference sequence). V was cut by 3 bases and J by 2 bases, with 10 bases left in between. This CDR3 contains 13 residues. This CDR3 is CAWRRVENTEAFF. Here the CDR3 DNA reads TGTGCCTGGAGGAGGGTGGAAAACACTGAAGCTTTCTTT.

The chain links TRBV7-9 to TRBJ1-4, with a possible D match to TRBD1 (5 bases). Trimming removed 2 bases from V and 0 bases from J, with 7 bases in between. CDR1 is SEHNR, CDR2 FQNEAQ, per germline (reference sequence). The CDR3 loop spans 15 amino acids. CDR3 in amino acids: CASSLRGSTNEKLFF. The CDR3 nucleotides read TGTGCCAGCAGCTTACGGGGGTCAACTAATGAAAAACTGTTTTTT.

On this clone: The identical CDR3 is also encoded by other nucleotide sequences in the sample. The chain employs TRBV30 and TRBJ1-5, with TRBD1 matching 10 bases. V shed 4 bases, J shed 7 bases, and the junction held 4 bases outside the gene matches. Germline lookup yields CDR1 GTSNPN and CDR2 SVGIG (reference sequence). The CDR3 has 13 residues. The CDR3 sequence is CAWTGQGGQPQHF. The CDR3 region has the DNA TGTGCCTGGACAGGACAGGGGGGACAGCCCCAGCATTTT.

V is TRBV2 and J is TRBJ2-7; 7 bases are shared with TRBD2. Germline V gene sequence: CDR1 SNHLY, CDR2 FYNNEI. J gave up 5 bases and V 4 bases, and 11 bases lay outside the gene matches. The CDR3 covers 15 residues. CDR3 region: CASSVGGLGTNEQYF. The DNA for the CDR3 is TGTGCCAGCAGTGTTGGTGGACTAGGTACGAACGAGCAGTACTTC. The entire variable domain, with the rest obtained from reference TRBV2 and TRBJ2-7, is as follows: EPEVTQTPSHQVTQMGQEVILRCVPISNHLYFYWYRQILGQKVEFLVSFYNNEISEKSEIFDDQFSVERPDGSNFTLKIRSTKLEDSAMYFCASSVGGLGTNEQYFGPGTRLTVT.

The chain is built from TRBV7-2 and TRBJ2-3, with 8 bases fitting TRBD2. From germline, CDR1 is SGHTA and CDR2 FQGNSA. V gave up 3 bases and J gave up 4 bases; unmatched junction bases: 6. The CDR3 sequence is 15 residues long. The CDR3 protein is CASSFSGTRADTQYF. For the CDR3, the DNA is TGTGCCAGCAGCTTTTCCGGGACTAGGGCAGATACGCAGTATTTT.

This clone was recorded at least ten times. The CDR3 region is CATSDDSSRGDTQYF. In DNA, the CDR3 is TGTGCCACCAGTGATGACTCGTCGCGGGGAGATACGCAGTATTTT. The J gene is TRBJ2-3, the V gene TRBV24-1, with D possibly being TRBD2 (6 bases). Germline CDR1 KGHDR, CDR2 SFDVKD. This CDR3 is 15 amino acids long. V was trimmed by 3 bases and J by 5 bases, leaving 14 bases between them.

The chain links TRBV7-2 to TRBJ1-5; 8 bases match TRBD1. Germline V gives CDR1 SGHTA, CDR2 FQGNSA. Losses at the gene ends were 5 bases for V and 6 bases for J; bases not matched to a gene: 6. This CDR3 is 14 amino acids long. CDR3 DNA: TGTGCCAGCAGCCCTAGGACAGGGAGTCAGCCCCAGCATTTT. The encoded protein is CASSPRTGSQPQHF.

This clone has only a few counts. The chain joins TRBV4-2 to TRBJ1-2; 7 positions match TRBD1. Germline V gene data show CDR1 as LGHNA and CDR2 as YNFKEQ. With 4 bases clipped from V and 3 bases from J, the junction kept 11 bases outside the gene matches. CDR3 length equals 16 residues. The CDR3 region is CASSPTAGQGDYGYTF. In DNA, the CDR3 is TGTGCCAGCAGCCCAACCGCGGGGCAGGGGGACTATGGCTACACCTTC.